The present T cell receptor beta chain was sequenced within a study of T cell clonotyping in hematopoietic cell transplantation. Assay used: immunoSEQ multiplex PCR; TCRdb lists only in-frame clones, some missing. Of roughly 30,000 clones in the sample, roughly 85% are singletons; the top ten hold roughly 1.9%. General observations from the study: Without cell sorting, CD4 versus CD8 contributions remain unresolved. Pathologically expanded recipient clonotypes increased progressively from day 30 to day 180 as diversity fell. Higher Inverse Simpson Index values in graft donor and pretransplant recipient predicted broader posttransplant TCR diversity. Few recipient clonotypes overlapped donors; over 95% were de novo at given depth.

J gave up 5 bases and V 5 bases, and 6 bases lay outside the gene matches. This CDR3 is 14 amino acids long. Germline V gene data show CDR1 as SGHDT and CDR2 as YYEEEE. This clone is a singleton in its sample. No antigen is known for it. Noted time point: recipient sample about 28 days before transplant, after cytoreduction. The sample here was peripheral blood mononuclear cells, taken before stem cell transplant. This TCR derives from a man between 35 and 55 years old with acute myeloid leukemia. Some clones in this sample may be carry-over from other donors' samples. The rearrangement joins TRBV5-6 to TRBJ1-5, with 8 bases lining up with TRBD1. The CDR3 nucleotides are TGTGCCAGCAGTTCGGGACAGGACTATCAGCCCCAGCATTTT. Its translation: CASSSGQDYQPQHF.